The 2 T cell receptor beta chains below all came from one sample that was sequenced in a study of T-cell memory formation after mild COVID-19. Using its own MiXCR run on the 5' RACE reads, TCRdb lists one record per CDR3 protein. The profile shows roughly 250,000 distinct CDR3 sequences, 16% of them singletons. The specimen was PBMCs or a T cell subset sorted from them (not recorded which). All receptors come from a man aged 18 to 29 who had mild COVID-19 (a few samples of this study predate the infection). Cell type and time point are not known.

The V call is TRBV6-5, the J call TRBJ1-2; D is perhaps TRBD1 (5 bases). V gave up 7 bases and J gave up 3 bases, with 21 bases separating them. Per germline, CDR1 MNHEY and CDR2 SVGAGI. The CDR3 extends over 16 amino acids. CDR3 sequence: CASTPTVGLGDYGYTF. CDR3 sequence (DNA): TGTGCCAGCACCCCAACGGTTGGGCTAGGGGACTATGGCTACACCTTC.

This clonotype appeared a few times. This chain joins TRBV20-1 and TRBJ2-7; 10 bases fit TRBD2. Germline V CDR1 and CDR2: DFQATT, SNEGSKA (reference sequence). Trimming cost V 3 bases and J 5 bases; bases outside gene matches: 7. This CDR3 contains 14 residues. The CDR3: CSARLLAGINEQYF. The CDR3 nucleotides read TGCAGTGCTAGGCTACTAGCGGGGATCAACGAGCAGTACTTC.